Below, one TCR beta chain is given with its context. Generated by immunoSEQ multiplex PCR, the TCRdb table keeps only in-frame clones and is missing some. Among around 33,000 clones listed, 70% to 90% were seen once. This sample is drawn from a study of chemoradiotherapy in HPV16-positive cancers. Study-wide context: Functional T-cell assays on two HPV16-positive patients' cells defined candidate HPV-specific clones and common TCR motifs.

Germline values: CDR1 SGHNT, CDR2 YYREEE (reference sequence). CDR3 length: 17 amino acids. V lost 9 bases and J 0 bases, leaving 22 bases between the germline ends. Material: blood, obtained from a patient who underwent chemoradiotherapy. The genes are TRBV5-4 and TRBJ2-1, with D unresolved. The sequence was obtained from a human donor with HPV-associated anogenital cancer. This CDR3 reads CATRQANRPRSYNEQFF. The DNA of the CDR3 is TGTGCCACCCGCCAAGCCAACAGACCGCGCTCCTACAATGAGCAGTTCTTC.